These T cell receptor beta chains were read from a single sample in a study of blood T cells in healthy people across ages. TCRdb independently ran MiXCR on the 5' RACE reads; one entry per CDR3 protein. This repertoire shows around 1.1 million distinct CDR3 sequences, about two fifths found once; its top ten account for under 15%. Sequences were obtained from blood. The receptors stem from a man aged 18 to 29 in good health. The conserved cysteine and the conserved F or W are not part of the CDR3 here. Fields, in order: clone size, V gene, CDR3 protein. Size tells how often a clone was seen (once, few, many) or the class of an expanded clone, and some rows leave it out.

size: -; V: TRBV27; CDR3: ASSYRPNGNTGELF
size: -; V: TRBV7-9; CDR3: ASSSGQEQY
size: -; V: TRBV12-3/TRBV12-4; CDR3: ASSVGGLTYNEQY
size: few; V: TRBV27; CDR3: ASSLIYPGGTDTQY
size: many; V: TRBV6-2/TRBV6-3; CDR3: ASSYSGQTYNEQF
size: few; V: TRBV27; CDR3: ASSLSAGEAQY
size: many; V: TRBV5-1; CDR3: ASSLGVDNEQF
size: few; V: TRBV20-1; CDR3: SVPGTGFYEQY
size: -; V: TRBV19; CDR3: ASKEGNYGYT
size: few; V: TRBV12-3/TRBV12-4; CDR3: ASSVGRNQPQH
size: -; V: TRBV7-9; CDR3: ASSSSDREADTQY